Listed below are T cell receptor beta chains from one sample, sequenced in a study of cytomegalovirus exposure and HLA in healthy donors. The data were produced by immunoSEQ multiplex PCR, yet TCRdb's version contains in-frame clones alone and is incomplete. The data include approximately 75,000 clones; the top ten clones carry 0.83%. Material: PBMCs. The receptors come from a boy aged 10-17 years in good health and CMV-seronegative. CDR3s include the opening cysteine and the closing phenylalanine or tryptophan. Each record gives: CDR3 protein, CDR3 DNA, CDR3 length, V gene, D gene, J gene. D genes are given only for firm matches.

CDR3 protein: CASSLISQGDTGELFF
CDR3 DNA: TGTGCCAGCAGCTTAATAAGCCAGGGGGACACCGGGGAGCTGTTTTTT
CDR3 length: 16
V gene: TRBV7-6
D gene: TRBD1
J gene: TRBJ2-2

CDR3 protein: CASSLDPVNTEAFF
CDR3 DNA: TGTGCCAGCAGCTTGGATCCCGTGAACACTGAAGCTTTCTTT
CDR3 length: 14
V gene: TRBV5-4
D gene: .
J gene: TRBJ1-1

CDR3 protein: CASSPESTGSYEQYF
CDR3 DNA: TGCGCCAGCAGCCCCGAGTCGACAGGGAGCTACGAGCAGTACTTC
CDR3 length: 15
V gene: TRBV4-1
D gene: TRBD1
J gene: TRBJ2-7

CDR3 protein: CASSLPRRTDTQYF
CDR3 DNA: TGTGCCAGCAGCTTGCCAAGGAGAACAGATACGCAGTATTTT
CDR3 length: 14
V gene: TRBV5-6
D gene: .
J gene: TRBJ2-3

CDR3 protein: CASTSDRGWNSPLHF
CDR3 DNA: TGCGCCAGCACCTCGGACAGGGGGTGGAATTCACCCCTCCACTTT
CDR3 length: 15
V gene: TRBV4-1
D gene: TRBD1
J gene: TRBJ1-6

CDR3 protein: CASSLAGPGPYEQYF
CDR3 DNA: TGTGCCAGCAGTTTAGCGGGACCTGGCCCCTACGAGCAGTACTTC
CDR3 length: 15
V gene: TRBV9
D gene: TRBD2
J gene: TRBJ2-7

CDR3 protein: CASSARTSGRDEQFF
CDR3 DNA: TGTGCCAGCAGTGCCAGGACTAGCGGGCGGGATGAGCAGTTCTTC
CDR3 length: 15
V gene: TRBV6-4
D gene: TRBD2
J gene: TRBJ2-1

CDR3 protein: CSVLAGTDGYTF
CDR3 DNA: TGCAGCGTTTTGGCGGGGACGGATGGCTACACCTTC
CDR3 length: 12
V gene: TRBV29-1
D gene: .
J gene: TRBJ1-2

CDR3 protein: CASSTQGDTQYF
CDR3 DNA: TGCGCCAGCAGCACCCAGGGCGATACGCAGTATTTT
CDR3 length: 12
V gene: TRBV4-3
D gene: .
J gene: TRBJ2-3

CDR3 protein: CASSPGQSYNSPLHF
CDR3 DNA: TGTGCCAGCAGCCCGGGACAGAGCTATAATTCACCCCTCCACTTT
CDR3 length: 15
V gene: TRBV9
D gene: TRBD1
J gene: TRBJ1-6

CDR3 protein: CASSTTQGKQFF
CDR3 DNA: TGTGCCAGCAGTACTACCCAGGGGAAGCAGTTCTTC
CDR3 length: 12
V gene: TRBV19
D gene: .
J gene: TRBJ2-1

CDR3 protein: CASSPAEETQYF
CDR3 DNA: TGTGCCAGCTCACCGGCTGAAGAGACCCAGTACTTC
CDR3 length: 12
V gene: TRBV18
D gene: .
J gene: TRBJ2-5

CDR3 protein: CASRGTLEETQYF
CDR3 DNA: TGTGCCAGCAGGGGCACTCTTGAAGAGACCCAGTACTTC
CDR3 length: 13
V gene: TRBV6-6
D gene: .
J gene: TRBJ2-5

CDR3 protein: CASSLGDSAYGYTF
CDR3 DNA: TGCGCCAGCAGCTTGGGGGACAGTGCCTATGGCTACACCTTC
CDR3 length: 14
V gene: TRBV5-1
D gene: TRBD1
J gene: TRBJ1-2

CDR3 protein: CASSEGSGWSGGYTF
CDR3 DNA: TGTGCCAGCAGTGAAGGTTCGGGGTGGAGTGGCGGCTACACCTTC
CDR3 length: 15
V gene: TRBV6-1
D gene: .
J gene: TRBJ1-2

CDR3 protein: CASSLDRVTGNTIYF
CDR3 DNA: TGTGCCAGCAGCTTGGACAGGGTCACTGGAAACACCATATATTTT
CDR3 length: 15
V gene: TRBV2
D gene: TRBD1
J gene: TRBJ1-3

CDR3 protein: CASSATSGSYNEQFF
CDR3 DNA: TGTGCCAGCAGTGCAACTAGCGGGAGCTACAATGAGCAGTTCTTC
CDR3 length: 15
V gene: TRBV6-5
D gene: TRBD2
J gene: TRBJ2-1

CDR3 protein: CSVTEGETQYF
CDR3 DNA: TGCAGCGTTACAGAGGGAGAGACCCAGTACTTC
CDR3 length: 11
V gene: TRBV29-1
D gene: .
J gene: TRBJ2-5

CDR3 protein: CAWSVGGSSGDEQFF
CDR3 DNA: TGTGCCTGGAGTGTAGGCGGATCCAGCGGGGATGAGCAGTTCTTC
CDR3 length: 15
V gene: TRBV30
D gene: TRBD2
J gene: TRBJ2-1

CDR3 protein: CASSLSTEAFF
CDR3 DNA: TGTGCCAGCAGCTTGAGCACTGAAGCTTTCTTT
CDR3 length: 11
V gene: TRBV7-9
D gene: .
J gene: TRBJ1-1

CDR3 protein: CASSRLRLERLSYEQYF
CDR3 DNA: TGTGCCAGCTCACGACTACGACTCGAGCGGCTCTCCTACGAGCAGTACTTC
CDR3 length: 17
V gene: TRBV18
D gene: .
J gene: TRBJ2-7

CDR3 protein: CASKGGRGYEQYF
CDR3 DNA: TGTGCCAGCAAGGGCGGGAGGGGGTACGAGCAGTACTTC
CDR3 length: 13
V gene: TRBV6-5
D gene: TRBD2
J gene: TRBJ2-7

CDR3 protein: CASSISGGWRNQPQHF
CDR3 DNA: TGTGCCAGTAGTATAAGTGGAGGGTGGAGGAATCAGCCCCAGCATTTT
CDR3 length: 16
V gene: TRBV19
D gene: .
J gene: TRBJ1-5

CDR3 protein: CSVEDVRGQGYEQYF
CDR3 DNA: TGCAGCGTTGAAGATGTCAGGGGGCAAGGCTACGAGCAGTACTTC
CDR3 length: 15
V gene: TRBV29-1
D gene: TRBD1
J gene: TRBJ2-7

CDR3 protein: CASSVTENTGELFF
CDR3 DNA: TGTGCCAGTAGTGTTACAGAGAACACCGGGGAGCTGTTTTTT
CDR3 length: 14
V gene: TRBV19
D gene: .
J gene: TRBJ2-2

CDR3 protein: CSVEFLAGPYEQYF
CDR3 DNA: TGCAGCGTTGAGTTTCTCGCAGGGCCCTACGAGCAGTACTTC
CDR3 length: 14
V gene: TRBV29-1
D gene: .
J gene: TRBJ2-7

CDR3 protein: CASSLDSGGWETQYF
CDR3 DNA: TGTGCCAGCAGCTTGGATAGCGGGGGGTGGGAGACCCAGTACTTC
CDR3 length: 15
V gene: TRBV5-6
D gene: TRBD2
J gene: TRBJ2-5

CDR3 protein: CASSGISGAGVQYF
CDR3 DNA: TGTGCCAGCAGTGGGATAAGTGGAGCCGGTGTCCAGTACTTC
CDR3 length: 14
V gene: TRBV2
D gene: .
J gene: TRBJ2-5

CDR3 protein: CSVRGGTEQYF
CDR3 DNA: TGCAGCGTGAGGGGAGGGACCGAGCAGTACTTC
CDR3 length: 11
V gene: TRBV29-1
D gene: TRBD2
J gene: TRBJ2-7

CDR3 protein: CASTRDRAGAFF
CDR3 DNA: TGTGCCAGCACCCGCGACAGGGCCGGAGCTTTCTTT
CDR3 length: 12
V gene: TRBV5-8
D gene: TRBD1
J gene: TRBJ1-1

CDR3 protein: CASSLGGLSAETQYF
CDR3 DNA: TGTGCCAGCAGCTTAGGGGGGCTTAGTGCGGAGACCCAGTACTTC
CDR3 length: 15
V gene: TRBV7-8
D gene: .
J gene: TRBJ2-5

CDR3 protein: CASRDRAELWAYNEQFF
CDR3 DNA: TGTGCCAGCCGTGACAGGGCTGAACTCTGGGCCTACAATGAGCAGTTCTTC
CDR3 length: 17
V gene: TRBV6-1
D gene: TRBD1
J gene: TRBJ2-1

CDR3 protein: CASRRGTGISTEAFF
CDR3 DNA: TGTGCCAGCAGACGGGGGACAGGGATTAGCACTGAAGCTTTCTTT
CDR3 length: 15
V gene: TRBV27
D gene: TRBD1
J gene: TRBJ1-1

CDR3 protein: CASSRTRSADEQFF
CDR3 DNA: TGTGCCAGCAGCCGGACTAGGAGTGCGGATGAGCAGTTCTTC
CDR3 length: 14
V gene: TRBV7-6
D gene: TRBD2
J gene: TRBJ2-1

CDR3 protein: CASSVNLGGIGAFF
CDR3 DNA: TGTGCCAGCTCAGTCAACCTTGGGGGGATTGGAGCTTTCTTT
CDR3 length: 14
V gene: TRBV18
D gene: .
J gene: TRBJ1-1

CDR3 protein: CASGPGDYGYTF
CDR3 DNA: TGTGCTAGTGGTCCCGGAGACTATGGCTACACCTTC
CDR3 length: 12
V gene: TRBV12-5
D gene: .
J gene: TRBJ1-2

CDR3 protein: CASSWRTNEKLFF
CDR3 DNA: TGTGCCAGTTCTTGGCGGACTAATGAAAAACTGTTTTTT
CDR3 length: 13
V gene: TRBV7-9
D gene: .
J gene: TRBJ1-4

CDR3 protein: CASSWGGLAVLSDNEQFF
CDR3 DNA: TGTGCCAGCAGCTGGGGGGGACTAGCGGTCCTCTCCGACAATGAGCAGTTCTTC
CDR3 length: 18
V gene: TRBV5-6
D gene: TRBD2
J gene: TRBJ2-1

CDR3 protein: CASSVTGTRETQYF
CDR3 DNA: TGTGCCAGCAGTGTCACAGGGACGAGGGAGACCCAGTACTTC
CDR3 length: 14
V gene: TRBV27
D gene: .
J gene: TRBJ2-5

CDR3 protein: CASSSGRAGEQYF
CDR3 DNA: TGTGCCAGTAGTAGCGGGAGGGCCGGCGAGCAGTACTTC
CDR3 length: 13
V gene: TRBV19
D gene: TRBD2
J gene: TRBJ2-7

CDR3 protein: CASSSARRDSYEQYF
CDR3 DNA: TGTGCCAGCAGCTCCGCCCGACGGGACAGCTACGAGCAGTACTTC
CDR3 length: 15
V gene: TRBV5-8
D gene: TRBD1
J gene: TRBJ2-7

CDR3 protein: CASSLGGGAGEKLFF
CDR3 DNA: TGCGCCAGCAGCTTGGGAGGGGGGGCTGGTGAAAAACTGTTTTTT
CDR3 length: 15
V gene: TRBV5-1
D gene: .
J gene: TRBJ1-4

CDR3 protein: CASSINWDFSGNTIYF
CDR3 DNA: TGTGCCAGTAGTATAAACTGGGACTTCTCTGGAAACACCATATATTTT
CDR3 length: 16
V gene: TRBV19
D gene: .
J gene: TRBJ1-3

CDR3 protein: CSVELGGGTEAFF
CDR3 DNA: TGCAGCGTTGAGTTGGGGGGAGGAACTGAAGCTTTCTTT
CDR3 length: 13
V gene: TRBV29-1
D gene: .
J gene: TRBJ1-1

CDR3 protein: CASSHLTSGNNEQFF
CDR3 DNA: TGCGCCAGCAGCCACCTGACTAGCGGTAACAATGAGCAGTTCTTC
CDR3 length: 15
V gene: TRBV4-3
D gene: TRBD2
J gene: TRBJ2-1

CDR3 protein: CSVADRNYGYTF
CDR3 DNA: TGCAGCGTTGCTGACAGGAACTATGGCTACACCTTC
CDR3 length: 12
V gene: TRBV29-1
D gene: .
J gene: TRBJ1-2

CDR3 protein: CASSLVRLNYGYTF
CDR3 DNA: TGTGCCAGCAGCTTGGTTAGACTTAACTATGGCTACACCTTC
CDR3 length: 14
V gene: TRBV5-6
D gene: .
J gene: TRBJ1-2

CDR3 protein: CASSLETGDYEQYF
CDR3 DNA: TGCGCCAGCAGCTTAGAGACGGGTGACTACGAGCAGTACTTC
CDR3 length: 14
V gene: TRBV5-1
D gene: .
J gene: TRBJ2-7

CDR3 protein: CASSYHETGDGYTF
CDR3 DNA: TGTGCCAGCAGTTACCACGAGACAGGGGATGGCTACACCTTC
CDR3 length: 14
V gene: TRBV6-5
D gene: TRBD1
J gene: TRBJ1-2

CDR3 protein: CASSLADRVGYTF
CDR3 DNA: TGCGCCAGCAGCCTGGCAGACAGGGTCGGCTACACCTTC
CDR3 length: 13
V gene: TRBV5-1
D gene: TRBD1
J gene: TRBJ1-2

CDR3 protein: CASLAGIRYEQYF
CDR3 DNA: TGTGCCAGCTTGGCGGGGATTCGTTACGAGCAGTACTTC
CDR3 length: 13
V gene: TRBV2
D gene: .
J gene: TRBJ2-7

CDR3 protein: CSAQWGDGYTF
CDR3 DNA: TGCAGCGCCCAGTGGGGAGATGGCTACACCTTC
CDR3 length: 11
V gene: TRBV29-1
D gene: .
J gene: TRBJ1-2

CDR3 protein: CASSRAGAGANVLTF
CDR3 DNA: TGCGCCAGCAGCCGGGCGGGGGCTGGGGCCAACGTCCTGACTTTC
CDR3 length: 15
V gene: TRBV5-1
D gene: TRBD2
J gene: TRBJ2-6